This T cell receptor beta chain is drawn from a study of regulatory T cells in long-lasting Graves disease. Described time point: persistent/refractory GD, antithyroid drugs over 5 years with positive TRAb. Extracted PBMC RNA gave rise to the TCR library. Construction of TCR beta libraries relied on iRepertoire HTBI primers and on Arm-PCR targeting CDR3 regions. One entry per CDR3 protein, called by TCRdb with MiXCR from the multiplex PCR reads. The sample shows a few hundred thousand distinct CDR3 sequences, 23% of them seen only once. This clonotype appeared a few times. V gave up 3 bases and J gave up 4 bases, with 12 bases separating them. This CDR3 has 14 amino acids. Germline CDR1 and CDR2: MNHNS and SASEGT.

This sequence originates from a female donor with Graves disease. The chain recombines TRBV6-1 with TRBJ1-2; D call uncertain. The sequences come from peripheral blood mononuclear cells (PBMCs), collected when the disease was refractory, from a patient treated with antithyroid drugs. CDR3 amino acids: CASSDAGSPYGYTF. CDR3 DNA: TGTGCCAGCAGTGATGCGGGGTCCCCCTATGGCTACACCTTC.